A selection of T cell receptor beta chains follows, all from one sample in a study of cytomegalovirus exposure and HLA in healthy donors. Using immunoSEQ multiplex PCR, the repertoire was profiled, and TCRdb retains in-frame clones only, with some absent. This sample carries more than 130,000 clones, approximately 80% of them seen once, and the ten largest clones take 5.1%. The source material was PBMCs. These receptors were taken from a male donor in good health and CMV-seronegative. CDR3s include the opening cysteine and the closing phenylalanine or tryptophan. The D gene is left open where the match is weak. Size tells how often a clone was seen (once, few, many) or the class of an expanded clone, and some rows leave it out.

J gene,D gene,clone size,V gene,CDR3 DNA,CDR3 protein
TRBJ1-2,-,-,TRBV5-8,TGTGCCAGCAGCTCGACAGAGCTCTATGGCTACACCTTC,CASSSTELYGYTF
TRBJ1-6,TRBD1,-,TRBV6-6,TGTGCCAGCCGGGACAGTGGTAATTCACCCCTCCACTTT,CASRDSGNSPLHF
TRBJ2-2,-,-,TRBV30,TGTGCCTGCACGACAAGGGGGACCGGGGAGCTGTTTTTT,CACTTRGTGELFF
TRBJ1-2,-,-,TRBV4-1,TGCGCCAGCAGCCACAGCGGAGGGGCAGGGAGCTATGGCTACACCTTC,CASSHSGGAGSYGYTF
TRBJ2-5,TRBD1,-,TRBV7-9,TGTGCCAGCAGCTTAGTTGGGACAGGGGTTTTCGGGGAGACCCAGTACTTC,CASSLVGTGVFGETQYF
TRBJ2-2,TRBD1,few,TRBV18,TGTGCCAGCTCACCGGGGACAGGGAGCGGGGAGCTGTTTTTT,CASSPGTGSGELFF
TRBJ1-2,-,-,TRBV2,TGTGCCAGCAGTGAACGTTTCCCTAACTATGGCTACACCTTC,CASSERFPNYGYTF
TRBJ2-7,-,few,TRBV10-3,TGTGCCATCACCGAAGTAGGGGTAAACGAGCAGTACTTC,CAITEVGVNEQYF
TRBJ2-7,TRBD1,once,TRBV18,TGTGCCAGCTCACCACCCGGGACAGGGGGAGTGCAGTACTTC,CASSPPGTGGVQYF
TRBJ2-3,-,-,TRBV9,TGTGCCAGCAGCGTAGGGCAGACTAGCACAGATACGCAGTATTTT,CASSVGQTSTDTQYF
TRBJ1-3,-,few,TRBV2,TGTGCCAGCAGTGAATATTTAGGGGGATACTCTGGAAACACCATATATTTT,CASSEYLGGYSGNTIYF
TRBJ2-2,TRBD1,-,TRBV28,TGTGCCAGCAACCTTGTGACAGGGGCCACGGGGGAGCTGTTTTTT,CASNLVTGATGELFF
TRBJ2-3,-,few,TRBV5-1,TGCGCCAGCAGCGCGAATACAGGAGGGGCGTTGTCCGATACGCAGTATTTT,CASSANTGGALSDTQYF
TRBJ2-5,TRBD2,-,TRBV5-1,TGCGCCAGCACGATGGGAGGGAGGGTCCGGGAGACCCAGTACTTC,CASTMGGRVRETQYF
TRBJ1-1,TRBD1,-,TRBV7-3,TGTGCCAGCAGCTTAGTAGCAGGGGGAGACACTGAAGCTTTCTTT,CASSLVAGGDTEAFF
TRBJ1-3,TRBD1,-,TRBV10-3,TGTGCCATCAGTTTACAGGGGGCAAGTGGAAACACCATATATTTT,CAISLQGASGNTIYF
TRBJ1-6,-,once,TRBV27,TGTGCCAGCAGTTTAATGAGCTCCTATAATTCACCCCTCCACTTT,CASSLMSSYNSPLHF
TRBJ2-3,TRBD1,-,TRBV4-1,TGCGCCAGCAGCCCGCAAAAACAGGGGTGGGGCACAGATACGCAGTATTTT,CASSPQKQGWGTDTQYF
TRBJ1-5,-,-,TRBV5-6,TGTGCCAGCAGCTTGAATTCACAGGGCAATCAGCCCCAGCATTTT,CASSLNSQGNQPQHF
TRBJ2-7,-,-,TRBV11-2,TGTGCCAGCAGCTCCCCTCAAACCCAGGGAAACGAGCAGTACTTC,CASSSPQTQGNEQYF
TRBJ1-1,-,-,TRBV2,TGTGCCAGCACCGTGACAGACCGGAACACTGAAGCTTTCTTT,CASTVTDRNTEAFF
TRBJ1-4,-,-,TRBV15,TGTGCCACCAGCAGCCGCGGGGGCAATGAAAAACTGTTTTTT,CATSSRGGNEKLFF
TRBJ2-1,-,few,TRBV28,TGTGCCAGCAGCCTAGGGGACTCCTCCTACAATGAGCAGTTCTTC,CASSLGDSSYNEQFF
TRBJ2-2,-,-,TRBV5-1,TGCGCCAGCAGCTTCCGGGAACCGAACACCGGGGAGCTGTTTTTT,CASSFREPNTGELFF
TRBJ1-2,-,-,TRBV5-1,TGCGCCAGCAGCTTGGTTCAGGGCGTCTATGGCTACACCTTC,CASSLVQGVYGYTF
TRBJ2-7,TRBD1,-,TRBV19,TGTGCCAGTAGTATAGGGGTGGGACAGAAACTCTACGAGCAGTACTTC,CASSIGVGQKLYEQYF
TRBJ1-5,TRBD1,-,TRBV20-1,TGCAGTGCGCGGACAGGAACCTCCCAGCATTTT,CSARTGTSQHF
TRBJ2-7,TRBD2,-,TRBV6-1,TGTGCCAGCAGTGCCTTAGGCGGGGGTCCCAGAGAGTACTTC,CASSALGGGPREYF
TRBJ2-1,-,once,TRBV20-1,TGCAGTGCGCTCCAGGGGAATGAGCAGTTCTTC,CSALQGNEQFF